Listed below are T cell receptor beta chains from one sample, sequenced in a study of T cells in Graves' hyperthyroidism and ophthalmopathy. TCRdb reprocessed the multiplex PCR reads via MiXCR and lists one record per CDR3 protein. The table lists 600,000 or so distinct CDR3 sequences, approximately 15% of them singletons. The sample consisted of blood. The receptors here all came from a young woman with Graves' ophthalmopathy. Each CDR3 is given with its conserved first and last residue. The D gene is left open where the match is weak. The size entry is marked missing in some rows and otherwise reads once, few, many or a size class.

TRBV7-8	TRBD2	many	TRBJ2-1	CASSFRDYHNEQFF	TGTGCCAGCAGCTTCCGGGACTACCACAATGAGCAGTTCTTC
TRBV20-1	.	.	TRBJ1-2	CSAREAPGSSFFYGYTF	TGCAGTGCTAGAGAGGCCCCAGGGTCCTCATTTTTTTATGGCTACACCTTC
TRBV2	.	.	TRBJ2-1	CASREDPGHHNEQFF	TGTGCCAGTAGAGAAGATCCGGGACACCACAATGAGCAGTTCTTC
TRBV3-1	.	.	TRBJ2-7	CASSHSYRAPLAFSSYEQYF	TGTGCCAGCAGCCATTCCTACAGGGCACCGTTGGCTTTTAGCTCCTACGAGCAGTACTTC
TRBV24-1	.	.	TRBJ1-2	CATSQGSYYGYTF	TGTGCCACCAGTCAGGGGAGCTACTATGGCTACACCTTC
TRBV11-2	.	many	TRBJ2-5	CASSLGGGPETQYF	TGTGCCAGCAGCTTAGGTGGGGGTCCAGAGACCCAGTACTTC
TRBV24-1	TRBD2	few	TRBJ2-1	CATSESGSGNEQFF	TGTGCCACCAGCGAAAGCGGGAGCGGGAATGAGCAGTTCTTC
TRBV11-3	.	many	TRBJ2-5	CASRDSGAETQYF	TGTGCCAGCAGGGATAGCGGAGCAGAGACCCAGTACTTC
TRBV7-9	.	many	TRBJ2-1	CASSLELADHNEQFF	TGTGCCAGCAGCTTAGAACTAGCCGATCACAATGAGCAGTTCTTC
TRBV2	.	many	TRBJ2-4	CASSDNAAKNIQYF	TGTGCCAGCAGTGATAACGCAGCCAAAAACATTCAGTACTTC
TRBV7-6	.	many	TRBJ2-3	CASSLRGRDTDTQYF	TGTGCCAGCAGCTTGCGTGGACGGGACACAGATACGCAGTATTTT
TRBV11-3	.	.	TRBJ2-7	CASSPDTGAAYEQYF	TGTGCCAGCAGCCCCGACACCGGGGCCGCCTACGAGCAGTACTTC
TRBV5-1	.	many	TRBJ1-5	CASSLGGREGNQPQHF	TGCGCCAGCAGCTTGGGGGGCAGGGAGGGCAATCAGCCCCAGCATTTT
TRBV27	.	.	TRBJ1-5	CASRATGSGRPQHF	TGTGCCAGCAGAGCAACAGGGTCTGGGAGGCCCCAGCATTTT
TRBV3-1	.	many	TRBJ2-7	CASSQTNPYEQYF	TGTGCCAGCAGCCAAACCAACCCGTACGAGCAGTACTTC
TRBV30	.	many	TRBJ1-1	CAWDRAFF	TGTGCCTGGGACAGAGCTTTCTTT
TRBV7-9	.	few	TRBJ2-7	CASSPSVGIYEQYF	TGTGCCAGCAGCCCTAGCGTAGGTATCTACGAGCAGTACTTC
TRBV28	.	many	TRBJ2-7	CASRQTASYEQYF	TGTGCCAGCAGACAGACAGCCTCCTACGAGCAGTACTTC
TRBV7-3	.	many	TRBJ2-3	CASSSRMADTQYF	TGTGCCAGCAGCTCCCGGATGGCAGATACGCAGTATTTT
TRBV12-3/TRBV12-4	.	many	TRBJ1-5	CASSRGTYSNQPQHF	TGTGCCAGCAGTCGCGGGACGTATAGCAATCAGCCCCAGCATTTT
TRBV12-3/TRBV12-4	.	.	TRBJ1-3	CASSFSTSGNTIYF	TGTGCCAGCAGTTTTTCTACCTCTGGAAACACCATATATTTT
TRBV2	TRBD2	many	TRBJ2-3	CASSGLARSTDTQYF	TGTGCCAGCAGTGGACTAGCGAGAAGCACAGATACGCAGTATTTT
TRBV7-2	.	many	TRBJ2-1	CASSSKGHRLGNEQFF	TGTGCCAGCAGCTCCAAGGGCCACCGGTTGGGCAATGAGCAGTTCTTC
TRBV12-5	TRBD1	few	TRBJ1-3	CASGLVLGMDRDLSGNTIYF	TGTGCTAGTGGTTTGGTACTGGGGATGGACAGGGACCTCTCTGGAAACACCATATATTTT
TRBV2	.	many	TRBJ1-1	CASSVWTEGHTEAFF	TGTGCCAGCAGCGTTTGGACAGAGGGACACACTGAAGCTTTCTTT
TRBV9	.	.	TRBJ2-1	CASSPGGATSSYNEQLF	TGTGCCAGCAGCCCAGGGGGGGCGACAAGCTCCTACAATGAGCAGCTCTTC